What follows is one T cell receptor (beta chain) and its context. This sample was taken from a study of blood T cell repertoires in COVID-19. Study-wide background: COVID-19 samples collected from the United States, Italy and Spain covered acute and convalescent phases. T cells, B-cell-depleted T cells, or PBMCs supplied cDNA or gDNA.

Original processing methods: Nucleated cell counts were estimated from reference gene primer amplification. TCRdb's copy holds only in-frame clones and misses some; the assay was immunoSEQ multiplex PCR. V and J calls plus clone size are reproduced from that table; the DNA served to infer D and trimming. The sample yields more than 110,000 clones, around 82% seen once. Germline-derived CDR1 and CDR2 are MGHRA and YSYEKL. Trimming removed 0 bases at V and 4 bases at J, with 9 bases between. This CDR3 region has 15 residues. This chain connects TRBV4-1 to TRBJ2-2, with a weak D call TRBD1 (5 bases). Sequenced input: peripheral blood. This TCR came from a woman aged 55 to 70 with acute or convalescent COVID-19. CDR3 sequence (DNA): TGCGCCAGCAGCCAAGAGGGGCACCTCACCGGGGAGCTGTTTTTT. Translated: CASSQEGHLTGELFF.